One and the same sample provided the 5 T cell receptor beta chains below, sequenced in a study of PD-1 blockade in classical Hodgkin lymphoma. Each patient's relapse followed autologous stem cell transplantation, and brentuximab vedotin exposure varied. Profiled with immunoSEQ multiplex PCR; TCRdb holds only in-frame clones, not every one. The sample includes over 13,000 clones, roughly 78% of them seen just once. The specimen was peripheral blood mononuclear cells (PBMCs), collected before the second cycle of nivolumab. The receptors here all came from a human donor with classical Hodgkin lymphoma.

This chain links TRBV4-2 with TRBJ1-4, with 10 bases aligning to TRBD1. Germline values: CDR1 LGHNA, CDR2 YNFKEQ. This CDR3 has 13 amino acids. Trimming removed 5 bases from V and 8 bases from J; junction bases left unmatched: 2. CDR3 loop: CASSEDRGEKLFF. The DNA for the CDR3 is TGTGCCAGCAGCGAGGACAGGGGGGAAAAACTGTTTTTT.

V is TRBV27 and J is TRBJ1-1; D is ambiguous. CDR1 and CDR2 from the germline V gene are MNHEY and SMNVEV (reference sequence). V was pared by 0 bases and J by 3 bases, with 5 bases between. The CDR3 totals 13 residues. The DNA of the CDR3 is TGTGCCAGCAGTTTATCCGCCTACACTGAAGCTTTCTTT. This encodes CASSLSAYTEAFF.

Only a few counts were recorded for this clone. V is TRBV2 and J is TRBJ2-1; D is unclear. This CDR3 comprises 11 residues. Trimming pared 11 bases from V and 3 bases from J, leaving 8 bases between. Germline assignment: CDR1 SNHLY and CDR2 FYNNEI. The CDR3 protein is CARQDYNEQFF. The CDR3, as DNA: TGTGCCCGTCAGGACTACAATGAGCAGTTCTTC.

This clone appeared a few times. The chain uses TRBV6-1 and TRBJ2-2; possible D gene TRBD2, 6 bases. The ends were cut back, 8 bases at V and 1 base at J, with 8 bases in the middle. The CDR3 runs to 13 residues. Germline CDR1 reads MNHNS; CDR2 reads SASEGT. The CDR3 DNA sequence: TGTGCCAGCGCGGGGCAGAACACCGGGGAGCTGTTTTTT. It encodes CASAGQNTGELFF.

The genes are TRBV6-4 and TRBJ1-6, with D possibly being TRBD1 (6 bases). The CDR3 totals 14 residues. V shed 3 bases and J shed 8 bases, with 11 bases lying between them. Germline CDR1 is MRHNA and CDR2 is SNTAGT. In DNA form, the CDR3 reads TGTGCCAGCAGTGAAGGGACAATTGATTCACCCCTCCACTTT. It translates to CASSEGTIDSPLHF.